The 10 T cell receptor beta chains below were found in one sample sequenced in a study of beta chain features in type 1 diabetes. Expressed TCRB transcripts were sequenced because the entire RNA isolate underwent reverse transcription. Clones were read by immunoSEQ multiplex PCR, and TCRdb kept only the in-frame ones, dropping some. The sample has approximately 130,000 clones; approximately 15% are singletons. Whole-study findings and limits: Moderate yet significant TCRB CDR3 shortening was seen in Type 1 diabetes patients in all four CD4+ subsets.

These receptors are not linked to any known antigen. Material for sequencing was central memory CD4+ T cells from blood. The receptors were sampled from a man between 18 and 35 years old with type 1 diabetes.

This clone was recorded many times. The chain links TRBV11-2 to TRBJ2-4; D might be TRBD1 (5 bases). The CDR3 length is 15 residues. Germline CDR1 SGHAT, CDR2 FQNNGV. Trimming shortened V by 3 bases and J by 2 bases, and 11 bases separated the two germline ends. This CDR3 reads CASSLSQGTKNIQYF. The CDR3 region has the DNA TGTGCCAGCAGCTTGAGTCAGGGCACCAAAAACATTCAGTACTTC.

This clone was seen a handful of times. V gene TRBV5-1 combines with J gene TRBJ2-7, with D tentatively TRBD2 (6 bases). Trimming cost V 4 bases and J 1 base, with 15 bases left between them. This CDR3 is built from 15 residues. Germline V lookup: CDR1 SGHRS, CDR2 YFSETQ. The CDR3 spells CASSNLPGLSYEQYF. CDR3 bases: TGCGCCAGCAGCAACTTACCGGGACTTTCCTACGAGCAGTACTTC.

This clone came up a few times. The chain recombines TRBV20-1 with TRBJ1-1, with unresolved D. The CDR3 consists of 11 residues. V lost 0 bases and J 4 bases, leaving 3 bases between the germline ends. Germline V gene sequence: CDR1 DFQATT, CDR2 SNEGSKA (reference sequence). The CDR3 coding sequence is TGCAGTGCTAGAGATATCACTGAAGCTTTCTTT. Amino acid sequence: CSARDITEAFF.

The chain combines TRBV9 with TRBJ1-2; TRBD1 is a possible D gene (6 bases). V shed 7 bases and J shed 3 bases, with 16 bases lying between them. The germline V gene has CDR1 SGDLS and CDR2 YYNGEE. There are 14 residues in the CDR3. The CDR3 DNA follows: TGTGCCAGCTCCCGGGCAGGGGAGGACTATGGCTACACCTTC. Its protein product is CASSRAGEDYGYTF. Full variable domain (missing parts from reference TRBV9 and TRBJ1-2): DSGVTQTPKHLITATGQRVTLRCSPRSGDLSVYWYQQSLDQGLQFLIQYYNGEERAKGNILERFSAQQFPDLHSELNLSSLELGDSALYFCASSRAGEDYGYTFGSGTRLTVV.

The CDR3 sequence is CATSRDVGKRDTDTQYF. DNA of the CDR3: TGTGCCACCAGCAGAGATGTTGGCAAGCGAGACACAGATACGCAGTATTTT. This chain connects TRBV15 to TRBJ2-3; D gene unclear. The CDR3 loop spans 17 amino acids. V lost 0 bases and J 2 bases, leaving 15 bases between the germline ends. Germline V gives CDR1 LNHNV, CDR2 YYDKDF (reference sequence).

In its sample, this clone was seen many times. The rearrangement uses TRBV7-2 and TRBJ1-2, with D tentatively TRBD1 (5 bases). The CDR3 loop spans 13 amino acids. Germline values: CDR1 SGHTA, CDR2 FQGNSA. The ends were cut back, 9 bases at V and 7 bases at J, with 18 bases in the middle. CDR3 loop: CARPLRDRRGYTF. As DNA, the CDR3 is TGTGCCAGACCCCTCAGGGATAGGCGTGGCTACACCTTC.

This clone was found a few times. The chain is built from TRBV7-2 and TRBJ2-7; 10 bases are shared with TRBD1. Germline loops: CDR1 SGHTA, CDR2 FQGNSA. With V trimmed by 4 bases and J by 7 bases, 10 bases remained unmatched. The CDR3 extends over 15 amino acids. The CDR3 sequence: CASSSPGQGIWEQYF. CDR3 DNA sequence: TGTGCCAGCAGCTCTCCGGGACAGGGGATATGGGAGCAGTACTTC. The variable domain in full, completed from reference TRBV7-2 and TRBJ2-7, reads GAGVSQSPSNKVTEKGKDVELRCDPISGHTALYWYRQSLGQGLEFLIYFQGNSAPDKSGLPSDRFSAERTGGSVSTLTIQRTQQEDSAVYLCASSSPGQGIWEQYFGPGTRLTVT.

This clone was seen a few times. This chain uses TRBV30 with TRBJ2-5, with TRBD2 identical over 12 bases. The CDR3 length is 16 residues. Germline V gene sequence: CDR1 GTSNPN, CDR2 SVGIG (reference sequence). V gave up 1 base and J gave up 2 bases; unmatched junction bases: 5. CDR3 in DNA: TGTGCCTGGAGTGCTAGCGGGAGGGCGAGACAAGAGACCCAGTACTTC. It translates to CAWSASGRARQETQYF.

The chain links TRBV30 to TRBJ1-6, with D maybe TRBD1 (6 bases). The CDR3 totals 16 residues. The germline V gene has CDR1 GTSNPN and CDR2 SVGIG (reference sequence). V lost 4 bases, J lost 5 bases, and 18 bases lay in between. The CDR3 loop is CAWTLTWTDDNSPLHF. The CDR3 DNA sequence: TGTGCCTGGACCCTAACCTGGACAGATGATAATTCACCCCTCCACTTT.

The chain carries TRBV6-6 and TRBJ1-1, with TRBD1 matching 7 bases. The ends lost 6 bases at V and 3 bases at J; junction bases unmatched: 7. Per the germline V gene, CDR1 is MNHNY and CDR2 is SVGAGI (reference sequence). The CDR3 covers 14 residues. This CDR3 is CASSPRGADTEAFF. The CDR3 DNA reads TGTGCCAGCAGCCCCAGGGGGGCAGACACTGAAGCTTTCTTT.